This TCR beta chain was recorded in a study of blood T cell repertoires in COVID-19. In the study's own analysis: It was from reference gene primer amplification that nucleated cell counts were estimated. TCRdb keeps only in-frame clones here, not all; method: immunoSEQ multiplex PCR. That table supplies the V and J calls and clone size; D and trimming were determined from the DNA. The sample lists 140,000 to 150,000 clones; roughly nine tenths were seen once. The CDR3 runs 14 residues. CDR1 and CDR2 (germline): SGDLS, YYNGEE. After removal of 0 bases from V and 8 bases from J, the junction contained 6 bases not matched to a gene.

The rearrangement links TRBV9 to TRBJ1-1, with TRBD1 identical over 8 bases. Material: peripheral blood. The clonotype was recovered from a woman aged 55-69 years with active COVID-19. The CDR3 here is CASSVAGQGAEAFF. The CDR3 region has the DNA TGTGCCAGCAGCGTAGCCGGGCAGGGGGCCGAAGCTTTCTTT.